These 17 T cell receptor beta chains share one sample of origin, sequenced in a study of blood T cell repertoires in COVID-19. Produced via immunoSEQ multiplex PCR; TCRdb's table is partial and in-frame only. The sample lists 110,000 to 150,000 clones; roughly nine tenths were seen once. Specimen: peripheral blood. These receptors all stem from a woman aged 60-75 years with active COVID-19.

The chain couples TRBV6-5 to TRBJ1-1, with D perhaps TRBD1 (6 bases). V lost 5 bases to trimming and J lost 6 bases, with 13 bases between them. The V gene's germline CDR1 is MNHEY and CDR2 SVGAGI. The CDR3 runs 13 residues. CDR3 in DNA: TGTGCCAGCAGTAGCGGGGGGCTTTCTGAAGCTTTCTTT. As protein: CASSSGGLSEAFF.

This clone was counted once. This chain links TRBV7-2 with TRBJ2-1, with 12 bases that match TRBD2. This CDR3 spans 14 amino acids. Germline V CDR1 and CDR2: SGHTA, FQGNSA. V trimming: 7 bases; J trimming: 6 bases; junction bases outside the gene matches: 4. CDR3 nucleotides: TGTGCCAGCAATCGACTAGCGGGAGCCAATGAGCAGTTCTTC. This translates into CASNRLAGANEQFF.

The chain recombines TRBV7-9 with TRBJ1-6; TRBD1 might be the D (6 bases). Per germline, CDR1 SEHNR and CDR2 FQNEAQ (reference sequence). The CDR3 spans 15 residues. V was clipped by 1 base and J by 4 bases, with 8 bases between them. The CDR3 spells CASSLGTGYNSPLHF. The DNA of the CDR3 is TGTGCCAGCAGCTTAGGCACAGGGTATAATTCACCCCTCCACTTT.

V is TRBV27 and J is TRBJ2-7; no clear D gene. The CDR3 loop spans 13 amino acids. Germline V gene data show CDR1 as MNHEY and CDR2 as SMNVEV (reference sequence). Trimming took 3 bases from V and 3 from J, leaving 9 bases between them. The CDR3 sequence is CASSLSPRYEQYF. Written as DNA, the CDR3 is TGTGCCAGCAGTTTGTCTCCCCGCTACGAGCAGTACTTC.

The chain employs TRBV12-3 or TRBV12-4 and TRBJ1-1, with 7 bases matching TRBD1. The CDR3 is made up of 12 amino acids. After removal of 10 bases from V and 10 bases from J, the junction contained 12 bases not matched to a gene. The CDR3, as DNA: TGTGCCATTTCAAGGCTAGGGGGCGCAGCTTTCTTT. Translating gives CAISRLGGAAFF.

The chain's CDR3 is CASSLSGRGYNEQFF. CDR3 DNA sequence: TGTGCCAGCAGCCTCAGCGGGAGAGGGTACAATGAGCAGTTCTTC. This chain connects TRBV27 to TRBJ2-1, with 8 bases aligning to TRBD2. This CDR3 has 15 amino acids. The germline V gene encodes CDR1 MNHEY and CDR2 SMNVEV (reference sequence). Germline trimming cut 6 bases from V and 4 bases from J; bases unmatched to any gene: 8.

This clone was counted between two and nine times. CDR3 bases: TGTGCCAGTAGGGACAGGGGTAGCAATCAGCCCCAGCATTTT. Amino acid sequence: CASRDRGSNQPQHF. The V gene is TRBV19, the J gene TRBJ1-5, with 9 bases fitting TRBD1. V dropped 6 bases and J dropped 0; count of bases not matched to a gene: 0. Looked up from germline, CDR1 is LNHDA and CDR2 is SQIVND (reference sequence). The CDR3 loop spans 14 amino acids.

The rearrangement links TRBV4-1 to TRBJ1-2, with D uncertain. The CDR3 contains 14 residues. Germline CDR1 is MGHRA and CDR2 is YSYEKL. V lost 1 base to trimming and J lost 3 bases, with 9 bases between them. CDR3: CASSQVASYYGYTF. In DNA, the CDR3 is TGCGCCAGCAGCCAAGTAGCCAGCTACTATGGCTACACCTTC.

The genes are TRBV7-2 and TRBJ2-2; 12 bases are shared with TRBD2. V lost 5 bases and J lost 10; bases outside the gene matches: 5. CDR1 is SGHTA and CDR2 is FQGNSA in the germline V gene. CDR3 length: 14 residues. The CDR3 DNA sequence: TGTGCCAGCAGCATCGGACTAGCGGGACTGGAGCTGTTTTTT. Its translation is CASSIGLAGLELFF.

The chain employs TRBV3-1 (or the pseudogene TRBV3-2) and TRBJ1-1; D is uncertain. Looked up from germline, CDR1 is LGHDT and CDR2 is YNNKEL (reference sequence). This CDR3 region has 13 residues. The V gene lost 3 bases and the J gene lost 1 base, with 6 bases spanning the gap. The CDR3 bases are TGTGCCAGCAGCCAGGGAGGGAACACTGAAGCTTTCTTT. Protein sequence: CASSQGGNTEAFF.

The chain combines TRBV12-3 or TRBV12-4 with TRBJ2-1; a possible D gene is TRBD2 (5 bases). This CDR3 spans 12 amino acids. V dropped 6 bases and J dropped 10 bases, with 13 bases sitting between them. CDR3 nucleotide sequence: TGTGCCAGCAGGGGAACTAGTTCCGAGCAGTTCTTC. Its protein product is CASRGTSSEQFF.

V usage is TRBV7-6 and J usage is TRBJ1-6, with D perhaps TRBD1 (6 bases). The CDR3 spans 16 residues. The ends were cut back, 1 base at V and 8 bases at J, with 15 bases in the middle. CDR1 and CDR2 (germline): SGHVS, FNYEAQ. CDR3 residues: CASSLEAGEGYSPLHF. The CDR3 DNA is TGTGCCAGCAGCTTAGAGGCAGGGGAGGGTTATTCACCCCTCCACTTT.

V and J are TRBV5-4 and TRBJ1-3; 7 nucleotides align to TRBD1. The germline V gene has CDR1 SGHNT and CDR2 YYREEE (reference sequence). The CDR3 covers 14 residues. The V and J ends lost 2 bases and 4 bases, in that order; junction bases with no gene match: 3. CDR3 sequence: CASSFGQAGNTIYF. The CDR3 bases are TGTGCCAGCAGCTTCGGACAGGCAGGAAACACCATATATTTT.

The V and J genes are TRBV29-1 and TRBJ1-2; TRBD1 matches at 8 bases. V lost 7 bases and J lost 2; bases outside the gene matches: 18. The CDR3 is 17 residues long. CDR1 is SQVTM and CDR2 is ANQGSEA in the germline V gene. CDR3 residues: CSAGGRDRSSLNYGYTF. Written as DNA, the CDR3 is TGCAGCGCAGGGGGGCGGGACAGGTCCTCTCTCAACTATGGCTACACCTTC. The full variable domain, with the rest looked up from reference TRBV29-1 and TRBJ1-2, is SAVISQKPSRDICQRGTSLTIQCQVDSQVTMMFWYRQQPGQSLTLIATANQGSEATYESGFVIDKFPISRPNLTFSTLTVSNMSPEDSSIYLCSAGGRDRSSLNYGYTFGSGTRLTVV.

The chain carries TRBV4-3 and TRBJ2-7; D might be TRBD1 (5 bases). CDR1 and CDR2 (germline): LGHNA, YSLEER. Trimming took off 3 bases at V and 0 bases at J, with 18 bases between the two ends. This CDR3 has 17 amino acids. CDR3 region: CASSQSYIGAGSYEQYF. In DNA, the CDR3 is TGCGCCAGCAGCCAGTCCTATATAGGGGCTGGCTCCTACGAGCAGTACTTC.

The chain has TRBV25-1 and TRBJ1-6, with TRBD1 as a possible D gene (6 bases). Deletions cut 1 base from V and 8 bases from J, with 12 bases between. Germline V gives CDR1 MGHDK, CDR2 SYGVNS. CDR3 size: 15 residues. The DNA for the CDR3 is TGTGCCAGCAGTGAATTCGGGGGGCTGGATTCACCCCTCCACTTT. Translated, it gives CASSEFGGLDSPLHF.

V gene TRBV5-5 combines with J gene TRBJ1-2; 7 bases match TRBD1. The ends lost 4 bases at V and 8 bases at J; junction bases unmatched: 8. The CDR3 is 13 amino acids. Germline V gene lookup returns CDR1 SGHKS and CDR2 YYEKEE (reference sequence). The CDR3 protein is CASSDDRVEGYTF. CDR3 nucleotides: TGTGCCAGCAGCGACGACAGGGTGGAGGGCTACACCTTC.